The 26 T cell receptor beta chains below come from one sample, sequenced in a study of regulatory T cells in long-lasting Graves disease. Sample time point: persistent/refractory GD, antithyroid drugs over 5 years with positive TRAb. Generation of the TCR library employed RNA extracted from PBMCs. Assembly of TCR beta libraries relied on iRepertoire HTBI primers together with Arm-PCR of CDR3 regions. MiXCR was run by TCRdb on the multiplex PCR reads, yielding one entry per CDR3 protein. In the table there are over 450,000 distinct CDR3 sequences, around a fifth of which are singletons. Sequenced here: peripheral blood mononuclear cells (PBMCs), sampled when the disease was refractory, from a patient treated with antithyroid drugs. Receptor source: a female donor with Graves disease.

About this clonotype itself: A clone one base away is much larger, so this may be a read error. The CDR3 is CASTTGSYQETQYF. The CDR3 DNA sequence: TGTGCCAGCACAACCGGGAGCTACCAAGAGACCCAGTACTTC. The rearrangement uses TRBV12-3 or TRBV12-4 and TRBJ2-1; weak D call: TRBD2 (6 bases). The DNA end lines up better with TRBJ2-5; the J call may be wrong. There are 14 residues in the CDR3.

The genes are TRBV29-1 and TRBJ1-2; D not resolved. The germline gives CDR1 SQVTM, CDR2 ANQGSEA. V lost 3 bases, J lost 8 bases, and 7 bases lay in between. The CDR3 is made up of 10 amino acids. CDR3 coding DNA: TGCAGCGTTGAGGAGGGAGGCTACACCTTC. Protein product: CSVEEGGYTF.

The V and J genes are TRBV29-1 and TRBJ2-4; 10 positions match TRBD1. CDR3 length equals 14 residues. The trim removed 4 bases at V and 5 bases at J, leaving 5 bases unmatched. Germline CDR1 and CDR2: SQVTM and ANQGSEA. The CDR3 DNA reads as TGCAGCGTTGGCGGGACAGGGGCGGAAAACATTCAGTACTTC. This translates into CSVGGTGAENIQYF.

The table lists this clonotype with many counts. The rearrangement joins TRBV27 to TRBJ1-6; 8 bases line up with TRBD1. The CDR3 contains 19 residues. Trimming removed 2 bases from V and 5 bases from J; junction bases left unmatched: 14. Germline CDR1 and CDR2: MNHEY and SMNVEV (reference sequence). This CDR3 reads CASSLGQGLMDFDNSPLHF. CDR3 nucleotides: TGTGCCAGCAGTTTAGGACAGGGTCTTATGGATTTTGATAATTCACCCCTCCACTTT.

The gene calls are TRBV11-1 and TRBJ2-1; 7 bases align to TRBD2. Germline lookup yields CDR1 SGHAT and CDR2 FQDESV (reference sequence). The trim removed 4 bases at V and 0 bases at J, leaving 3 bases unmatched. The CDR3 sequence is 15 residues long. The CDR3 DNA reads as TGTGCCAGCAGCTACCCGGGAGGCTCCTACAATGAGCAGTTCTTC. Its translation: CASSYPGGSYNEQFF. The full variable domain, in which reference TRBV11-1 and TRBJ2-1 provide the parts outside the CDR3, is EAEVAQSPRYKITEKSQAVAFWCDPISGHATLYWYRQILGQGPELLVQFQDESVVDDSQLPKDRFSAERLKGVDSTLKIQPAELGDSAMYLCASSYPGGSYNEQFFGPGTRLTVL.

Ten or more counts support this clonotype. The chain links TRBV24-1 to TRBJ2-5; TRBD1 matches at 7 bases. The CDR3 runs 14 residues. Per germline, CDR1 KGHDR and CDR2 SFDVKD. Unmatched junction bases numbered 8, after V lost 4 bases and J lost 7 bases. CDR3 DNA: TGTGCCACCAGTGACCTGACAGGGCGAGGGACCCAGTACTTC. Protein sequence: CATSDLTGRGTQYF.

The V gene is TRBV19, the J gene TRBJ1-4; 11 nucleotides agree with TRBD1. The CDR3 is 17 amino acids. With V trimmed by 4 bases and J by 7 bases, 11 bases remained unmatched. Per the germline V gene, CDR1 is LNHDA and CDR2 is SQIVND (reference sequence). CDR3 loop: CASSTTGTGGQVEKLFF. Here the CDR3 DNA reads TGTGCCAGTAGTACGACCGGGACAGGGGGACAAGTTGAAAAACTGTTTTTT.

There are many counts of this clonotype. The CDR3 bases are TGTGCCAGCAGGCTCGGGACACAGAGCTCCTACGAGCAGTACTTC. It encodes CASRLGTQSSYEQYF. The rearrangement joins TRBV6-1 to TRBJ2-7; possible D gene TRBD1, 6 bases. This CDR3 spans 15 amino acids. V was trimmed by 6 bases and J by 0 bases, leaving 15 bases between them. The germline V gene encodes CDR1 MNHNS and CDR2 SASEGT.

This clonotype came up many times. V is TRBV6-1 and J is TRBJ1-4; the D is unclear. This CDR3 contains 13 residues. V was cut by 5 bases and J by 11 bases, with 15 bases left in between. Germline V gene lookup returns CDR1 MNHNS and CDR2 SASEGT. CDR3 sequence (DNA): TGTGCCAGCAGTCCCGCTGTGGGCGTGAAACTGTTTTTT. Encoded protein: CASSPAVGVKLFF.

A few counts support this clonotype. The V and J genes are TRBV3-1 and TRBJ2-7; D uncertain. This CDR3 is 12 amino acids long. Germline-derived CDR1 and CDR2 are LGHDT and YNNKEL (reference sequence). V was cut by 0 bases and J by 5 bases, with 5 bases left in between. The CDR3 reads CASSQDWDEQYF. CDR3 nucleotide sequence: TGTGCCAGCAGCCAAGATTGGGACGAGCAGTACTTC.

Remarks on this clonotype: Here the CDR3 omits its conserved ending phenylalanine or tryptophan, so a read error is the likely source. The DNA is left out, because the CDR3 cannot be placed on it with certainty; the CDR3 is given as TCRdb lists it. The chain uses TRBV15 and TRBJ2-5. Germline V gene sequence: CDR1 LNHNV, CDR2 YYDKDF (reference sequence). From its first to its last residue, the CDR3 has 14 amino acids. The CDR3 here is CATSRVYSQETRYS.

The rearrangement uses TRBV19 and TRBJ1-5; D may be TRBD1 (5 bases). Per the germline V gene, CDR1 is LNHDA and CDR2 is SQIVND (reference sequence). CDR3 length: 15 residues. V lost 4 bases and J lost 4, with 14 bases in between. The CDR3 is CASSTQGRTNQPQHF. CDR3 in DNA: TGTGCCAGTAGTACCCAAGGACGGACAAATCAGCCCCAGCATTTT.

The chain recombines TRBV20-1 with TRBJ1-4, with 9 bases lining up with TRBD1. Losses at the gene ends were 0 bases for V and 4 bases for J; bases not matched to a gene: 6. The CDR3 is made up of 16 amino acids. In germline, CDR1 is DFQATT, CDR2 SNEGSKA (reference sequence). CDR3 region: CSARDGDRAFNEKLFF. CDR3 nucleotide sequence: TGCAGTGCTAGAGATGGGGACAGGGCATTTAATGAAAAACTGTTTTTT.

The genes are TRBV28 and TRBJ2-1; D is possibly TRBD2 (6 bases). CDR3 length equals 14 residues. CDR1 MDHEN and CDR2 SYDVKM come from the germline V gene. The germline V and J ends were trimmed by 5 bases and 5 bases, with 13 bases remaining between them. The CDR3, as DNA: TGTGCCAGCAGTGGGAGGTCGGAGAACAATGAGCAGTTCTTC. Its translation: CASSGRSENNEQFF.

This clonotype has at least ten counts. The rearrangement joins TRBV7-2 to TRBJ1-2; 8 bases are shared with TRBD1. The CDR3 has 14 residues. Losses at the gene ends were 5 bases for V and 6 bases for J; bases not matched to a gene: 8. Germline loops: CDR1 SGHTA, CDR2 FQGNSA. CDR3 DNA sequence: TGTGCCAGCAGCCGTGGGACAGGAAGGGATGGCTACACCTTC. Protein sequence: CASSRGTGRDGYTF.

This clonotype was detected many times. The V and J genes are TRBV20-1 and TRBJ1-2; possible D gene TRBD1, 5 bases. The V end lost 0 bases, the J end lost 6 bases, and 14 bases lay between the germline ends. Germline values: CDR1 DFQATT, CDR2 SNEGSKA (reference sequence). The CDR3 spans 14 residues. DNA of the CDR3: TGCAGTGCTAGAGAGGCAGGGTGGGCCGATGGCTACACCTTC. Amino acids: CSAREAGWADGYTF.

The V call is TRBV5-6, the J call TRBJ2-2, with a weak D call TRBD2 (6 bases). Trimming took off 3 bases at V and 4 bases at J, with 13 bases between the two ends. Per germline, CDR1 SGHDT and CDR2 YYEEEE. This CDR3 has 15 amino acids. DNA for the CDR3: TGTGCCAGCAGCTCCCTTGAGGGAGGCACCGGGGAGCTGTTTTTT. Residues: CASSSLEGGTGELFF.

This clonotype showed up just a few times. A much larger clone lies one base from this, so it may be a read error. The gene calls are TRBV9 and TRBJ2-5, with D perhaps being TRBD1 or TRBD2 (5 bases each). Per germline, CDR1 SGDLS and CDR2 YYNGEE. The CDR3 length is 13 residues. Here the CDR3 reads CARSGVGQGTQYF. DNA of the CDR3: TGTGCCCGCAGCGGAGTTGGGCAGGGGACCCAGTACTTC.

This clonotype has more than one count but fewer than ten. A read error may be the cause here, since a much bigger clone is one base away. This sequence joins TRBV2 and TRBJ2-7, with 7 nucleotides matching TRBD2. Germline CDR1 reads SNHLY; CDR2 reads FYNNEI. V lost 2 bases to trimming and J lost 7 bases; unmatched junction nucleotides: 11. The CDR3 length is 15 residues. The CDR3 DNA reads TGTGCCAGCAGTGAACCAGCGGGGTCTCCGGGGGAGCAGTACTTC. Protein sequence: CASSEPAGSPGEQYF. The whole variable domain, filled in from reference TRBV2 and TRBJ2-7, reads EPEVTQTPSHQVTQMGQEVILRCVPISNHLYFYWYRQILGQKVEFLVSFYNNEISEKSEIFDDQFSVERPDGSNFTLKIRSTKLEDSAMYFCASSEPAGSPGEQYFGPGTRLTVT.

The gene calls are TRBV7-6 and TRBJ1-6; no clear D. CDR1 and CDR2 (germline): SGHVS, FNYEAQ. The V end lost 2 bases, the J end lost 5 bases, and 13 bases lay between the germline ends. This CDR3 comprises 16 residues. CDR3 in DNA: TGTGCCAGCAGCTTAAGCAGCTACGATAATAATTCACCCCTCCACTTT. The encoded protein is CASSLSSYDNNSPLHF.

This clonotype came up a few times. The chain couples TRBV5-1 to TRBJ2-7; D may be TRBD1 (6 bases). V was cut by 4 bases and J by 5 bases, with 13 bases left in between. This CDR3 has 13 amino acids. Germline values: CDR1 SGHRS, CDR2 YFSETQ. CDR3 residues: CASSMYRDHEQYF. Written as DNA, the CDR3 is TGCGCCAGCAGCATGTACAGGGACCACGAGCAGTACTTC.

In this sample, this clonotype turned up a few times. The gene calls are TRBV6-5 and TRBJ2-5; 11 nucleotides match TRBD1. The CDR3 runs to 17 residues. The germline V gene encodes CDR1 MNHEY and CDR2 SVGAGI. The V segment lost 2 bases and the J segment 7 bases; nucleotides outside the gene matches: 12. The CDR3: CASSYPDRGLPRVTQYF. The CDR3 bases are TGTGCCAGCAGTTACCCGGACAGGGGGCTCCCGCGGGTGACCCAGTACTTC.

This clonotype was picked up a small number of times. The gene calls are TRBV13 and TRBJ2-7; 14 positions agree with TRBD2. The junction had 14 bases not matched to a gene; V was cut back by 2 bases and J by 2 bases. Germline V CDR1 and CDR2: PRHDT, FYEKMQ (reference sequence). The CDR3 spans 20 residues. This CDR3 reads CASSLRTLGTSGSLPYEQYF. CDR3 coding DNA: TGTGCCAGCAGCTTAAGGACACTCGGGACTAGCGGGAGTTTGCCCTACGAGCAGTACTTC.

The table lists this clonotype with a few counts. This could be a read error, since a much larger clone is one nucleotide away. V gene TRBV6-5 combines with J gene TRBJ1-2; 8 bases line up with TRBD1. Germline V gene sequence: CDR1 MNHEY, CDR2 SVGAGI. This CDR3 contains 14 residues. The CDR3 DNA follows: TGTGCCAGCAGTCACTCGAAGACAGGGGTTGGCTACACCTTC. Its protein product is CASSHSKTGVGYTF.

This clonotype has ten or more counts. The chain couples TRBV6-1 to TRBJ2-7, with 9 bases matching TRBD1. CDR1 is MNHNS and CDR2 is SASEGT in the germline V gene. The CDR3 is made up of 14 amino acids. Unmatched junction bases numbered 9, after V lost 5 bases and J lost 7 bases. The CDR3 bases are TGTGCCAGCAGTAACAGCCGGGACAGGGTAGAGCAGTACTTC. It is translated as CASSNSRDRVEQYF.

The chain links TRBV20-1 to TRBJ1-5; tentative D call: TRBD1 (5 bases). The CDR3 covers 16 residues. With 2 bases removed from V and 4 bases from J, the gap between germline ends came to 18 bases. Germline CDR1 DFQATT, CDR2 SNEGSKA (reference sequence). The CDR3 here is CSARSGGSSMNQPQHF. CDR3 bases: TGCAGTGCTAGATCCGGGGGGTCCTCTATGAATCAGCCCCAGCATTTT.